These 32 T cell receptor beta chains share one sample of origin, sequenced in a study of cytomegalovirus exposure and HLA in healthy donors (dated by TCRdb to between 2016 and 2019). Library creation used the immunoSEQ multiplex PCR assay. The multiplex PCR relied on a mix of 60 forward primers for TCR Vbeta segments and 13 reverse primers for TCR Jbeta segments. Entries here come from immuneACCESS through TCRdb and include only in-frame sequences with V and J called. Some clones fail to appear in such tables; in the studies checked, an unresolved V gene covers under half of the shortfall, and the cause of the remainder is unknown. This sample's table contains about 49,000 clones. The ten largest clonotypes hold around 12% of the sample. Sequences were obtained from PBMCs. These receptors were collected from a man younger than 30 in good health and CMV-seropositive.

The V call is TRBV30, the J call TRBJ2-7, with TRBD1 matching over 10 bases. The CDR3 sequence is 15 residues long. With 5 bases clipped from V and 5 bases from J, the junction kept 12 bases outside the gene matches. Germline loops: CDR1 GTSNPN, CDR2 SVGIG (reference sequence). In nucleotides, the CDR3 is TGTGCCTGGGCTATGGGACAGGGGATTTTTGACGAGCAGTACTTC. Translation gives CAWAMGQGIFDEQYF.

J is TRBJ2-5 and V is TRBV7-3; tentative D call: TRBD2 (5 bases). The J call may be incorrect, as the DNA end agrees better with TRBJ2-7. The germline gives CDR1 SGHTA, CDR2 FQGTGA. The CDR3 has 15 amino acids. CDR3 residues: CASSLMSGPTYEQYF. The CDR3 nucleotides are TGTGCCAGCAGCCTCATGAGCGGTCCCACCTACGAGCAGTACTTC.

The J gene is TRBJ2-7, the V gene TRBV27, with 10 bases identical to TRBD1. V was clipped by 4 bases and J by 5 bases; unmatched bases: 8. Germline assignment: CDR1 MNHEY and CDR2 SMNVEV (reference sequence). This CDR3 contains 15 residues. The CDR3 spells CASSSRGQGMDEQYF. As DNA, the CDR3 is TGTGCCAGCAGTTCACGGGGACAGGGGATGGACGAGCAGTACTTC.

CDR3: CASGWASGHNEQFF. The CDR3 bases are TGCGCCAGCGGTTGGGCTAGCGGTCACAATGAGCAGTTCTTC. The V and J genes are TRBV5-1 and TRBJ2-1, with 7 bases fitting TRBD2. The germline gives CDR1 SGHRS, CDR2 YFSETQ. This CDR3 spans 14 amino acids. V trimming: 7 bases; J trimming: 5 bases; junction bases outside the gene matches: 9. Drawing the rest from reference TRBV5-1 and TRBJ2-1, the complete variable domain is KAGVTQTPRYLIKTRGQQVTLSCSPISGHRSVSWYQQTPGQGLQFLFEYFSETQRNKGNFPGRFSGRQFSNSRSEMNVSTLELGDSALYLCASGWASGHNEQFFGPGTRLTVL.

This rearrangement joins TRBV6-1 to TRBJ2-3, with 8 nucleotides matching TRBD2. The CDR3 spans 15 residues. Germline V gives CDR1 MNHNS, CDR2 SASEGT. After removal of 6 bases from V and 4 bases from J, the junction contained 9 bases not matched to a gene. As DNA, the CDR3 is TGTGCCAGCAGGCCGGGGACTAGTTATCCAGATACGCAGTATTTT. Translated: CASRPGTSYPDTQYF.

V usage is TRBV28 and J usage is TRBJ2-1; 8 bases fit TRBD1. This CDR3 is built from 13 residues. CDR1 is MDHEN, CDR2 SYDVKM, per germline. V shed 6 bases and J 3 bases; nucleotides not matched to a gene: 1. The CDR3 loop is CASRQGVYNEQFF. In nucleotides, the CDR3 is TGTGCCAGCAGACAGGGGGTCTACAATGAGCAGTTCTTC.

This chain uses TRBV27 with TRBJ2-7, with 11 nucleotides matching TRBD2. The CDR3 sequence is 14 residues long. V shed 6 bases and J 3 bases; nucleotides not matched to a gene: 4. Germline CDR1 is MNHEY and CDR2 is SMNVEV (reference sequence). CDR3 protein: CASSLAGGGYEQYF. CDR3 nucleotides: TGTGCCAGCAGCTTAGCGGGAGGGGGCTACGAGCAGTACTTC.

The genes are TRBV28 and TRBJ2-5; D is ambiguous. The germline gives CDR1 MDHEN, CDR2 SYDVKM. Trimming left V 4 bases short and J 2 bases short, with 5 bases between. This CDR3 region has 12 residues. CDR3 region: CASSSPQETQYF. Written as DNA, the CDR3 is TGTGCCAGCAGTTCCCCGCAAGAGACCCAGTACTTC.

CDR3: CASSTIAGSRTDTQYF. The CDR3 DNA is TGTGCCAGCAGCACCATAGCGGGATCCCGCACAGATACGCAGTATTTT. The J gene is TRBJ2-3, the V gene TRBV7-3; 8 bases match TRBD2. The ends lost 5 bases at V and 1 base at J; junction bases unmatched: 8. The germline V gene encodes CDR1 SGHTA and CDR2 FQGTGA. The CDR3 totals 16 residues.

The chain uses TRBV9 and TRBJ2-3, with TRBD2 matching over 8 bases. Germline CDR1 SGDLS, CDR2 YYNGEE. The CDR3 spans 12 residues. V was clipped by 4 bases and J by 12 bases; unmatched bases: 7. This chain's CDR3 is CASSPSGSSQYF. The CDR3 region has the DNA TGTGCCAGCAGCCCGAGCGGGAGTTCACAGTATTTT. Looking up the rest from reference TRBV9 and TRBJ2-3 gives the full variable domain: DSGVTQTPKHLITATGQRVTLRCSPRSGDLSVYWYQQSLDQGLQFLIQYYNGEERAKGNILERFSAQQFPDLHSELNLSSLELGDSALYFCASSPSGSSQYFGPGTRLTVL.

This CDR3 reads CASSRNREMGGYTF. The CDR3 DNA is TGTGCCAGCAGCCGGAACAGGGAAATGGGGGGCTACACCTTC. The chain links TRBV7-2 to TRBJ1-2, with a tentative D call TRBD1 (6 bases). Deletions cut 5 bases from V and 8 bases from J, with 18 bases between. The CDR3 spans 14 residues. Per germline, CDR1 SGHTA and CDR2 FQGNSA.

This chain connects TRBV29-1 to TRBJ2-5; TRBD2 might be the D (5 bases). The CDR3 sequence is 16 residues long. The germline V gene encodes CDR1 SQVTM and CDR2 ANQGSEA. V gave up 3 bases and J gave up 7 bases, with 24 bases separating them. The CDR3 region is CSVDVGSRTAELTQYF. As DNA, the CDR3 is TGCAGCGTTGATGTGGGGAGCCGGACCGCTGAGTTGACCCAGTACTTC.

CDR3 DNA: TGTGCCAGCAGTTCCGGGGGGAGCTCCTACAATGAGCAGTTCTTC. It is translated as CASSSGGSSYNEQFF. The chain links TRBV6-5 to TRBJ2-1; 7 positions agree with TRBD2. The CDR3 has 15 amino acids. The V segment lost 4 bases and the J segment 0 bases; nucleotides outside the gene matches: 3. Germline V gene data show CDR1 as MNHEY and CDR2 as SVGAGI.

V gene TRBV5-4 combines with J gene TRBJ2-1; the match to TRBD1 covers 8 bases. This CDR3 contains 16 residues. V trimming: 4 bases; J trimming: 6 bases; junction bases outside the gene matches: 12. The germline V gene encodes CDR1 SGHNT and CDR2 YYREEE (reference sequence). The CDR3 reads CASSRTQGVSLNEQFF. CDR3 coding DNA: TGTGCCAGCAGCAGGACACAGGGGGTATCCCTCAATGAGCAGTTCTTC.

The V call is TRBV7-9, the J call TRBJ2-3, with TRBD2 matching over 7 bases. CDR1 is SEHNR and CDR2 is FQNEAQ in the germline V gene (reference sequence). The ends lost 6 bases at V and 2 bases at J; junction bases unmatched: 8. CDR3 length: 15 residues. The CDR3 is CASSSGTTHTDTQYF. The CDR3 DNA follows: TGTGCCAGCAGTTCCGGGACTACCCACACAGATACGCAGTATTTT.

This chain links TRBV20-1 with TRBJ2-7, with 7 bases aligning to TRBD2. CDR3 size: 11 residues. With V trimmed by 7 bases and J by 4 bases, 4 bases remained unmatched. CDR1 is DFQATT, CDR2 SNEGSKA, per germline (reference sequence). In DNA, the CDR3 is TGCAGTGTAGGCGGGAGATACGAGCAGTACTTC. Protein sequence: CSVGGRYEQYF.

This chain uses TRBV28 with TRBJ2-7; 9 positions agree with TRBD1. The trim removed 8 bases at V and 5 bases at J, leaving 7 bases unmatched. The germline CDR1 and CDR2 sequences are MDHEN and SYDVKM. There are 13 residues in the CDR3. For the CDR3, the DNA is TGTGCCAGCGGCACACAGGGGGCACACGAGCAGTACTTC. Translated: CASGTQGAHEQYF.

The V gene is TRBV7-9, the J gene TRBJ2-1; TRBD2 aligns across 14 bases. The CDR3 runs to 15 residues. Germline V gene lookup returns CDR1 SEHNR and CDR2 FQNEAQ (reference sequence). Trimming at V came to 5 bases and at J to 9 bases, leaving 6 bases not matched to a gene. This CDR3 reads CASSSRLAGGIEQFF. The CDR3 coding sequence is TGTGCCAGCAGCAGTAGACTAGCGGGAGGGATTGAGCAGTTCTTC.

The V and J genes are TRBV30 and TRBJ2-2; a weak D match, TRBD2 (6 bases). CDR1 is GTSNPN, CDR2 SVGIG, per germline (reference sequence). V was pared by 2 bases and J by 7 bases, with 20 bases between. CDR3 size: 16 residues. CDR3 sequence: CAWSSPGANSGGELFF. The CDR3 coding sequence is TGTGCCTGGAGTTCGCCAGGTGCGAATAGCGGCGGGGAGCTGTTTTTT.

This chain uses TRBV10-3 with TRBJ1-1; D is perhaps TRBD1 (5 bases). Germline loops: CDR1 ENHRY, CDR2 SYGVKD. The CDR3 has 12 amino acids. The V gene lost 4 bases and the J gene lost 6 bases, with 9 bases spanning the gap. The CDR3 loop is CAISGQYPEAFF. In DNA form, the CDR3 reads TGTGCCATCAGTGGACAGTACCCTGAAGCTTTCTTT.

The J gene is TRBJ2-7, the V gene TRBV10-3; D might be TRBD2 (6 bases). The CDR3 consists of 15 residues. The germline V gene encodes CDR1 ENHRY and CDR2 SYGVKD. Trimming removed 6 bases from V and 3 bases from J, with 18 bases in between. The CDR3 sequence is CAIRNSGLANYEQYF. In DNA form, the CDR3 reads TGTGCCATCAGAAACTCGGGACTCGCTAACTACGAGCAGTACTTC.

The J gene is TRBJ2-7, the V gene TRBV27; D is possibly TRBD1 (5 bases). Trimming stripped 6 bases from V and 9 bases from J, with 15 bases between. Germline V gene data show CDR1 as MNHEY and CDR2 as SMNVEV (reference sequence). CDR3 length: 12 residues. The CDR3 region has the DNA TGTGCCAGCAGGGACAACCTCCTTAGGCAGTACTTC. Protein product: CASRDNLLRQYF.

This chain links TRBV2 with TRBJ1-5; 7 bases are shared with TRBD1. J lost 2 bases, V lost 5 bases, and 6 bases had no gene match. Per germline, CDR1 SNHLY and CDR2 FYNNEI. CDR3 length equals 15 residues. This CDR3 is CASSFDRDGNQPQHF. The DNA for the CDR3 is TGTGCCAGCAGTTTCGACAGGGATGGCAATCAGCCCCAGCATTTT.

This sequence joins TRBV9 and TRBJ2-5; 10 nucleotides line up with TRBD2. The junction had 16 bases not matched to a gene; V was cut back by 0 bases and J by 11 bases. Germline V gene lookup returns CDR1 SGDLS and CDR2 YYNGEE. CDR3 length equals 17 residues. The chain's CDR3 is CASSVGGGIAGGGEQYF. The CDR3 bases are TGTGCCAGCAGCGTAGGAGGTGGGATAGCGGGAGGTGGAGAGCAGTACTTC.

The chain recombines TRBV5-1 with TRBJ1-2; D gene unclear. V was pared by 5 bases and J by 1 base, with 9 bases between. Germline loops: CDR1 SGHRS, CDR2 YFSETQ. CDR3 length: 13 amino acids. The CDR3 protein is CASSHNRNYGYTF. The CDR3 nucleotides read TGCGCCAGCAGTCACAATCGTAACTATGGCTACACCTTC.

The chain carries TRBV15 and TRBJ2-7; 8 bases align to TRBD1. This CDR3 is built from 14 residues. V was clipped by 2 bases and J by 6 bases; unmatched bases: 6. Germline lookup yields CDR1 LNHNV and CDR2 YYDKDF (reference sequence). This CDR3 is CATSRSGQGREQYF. Here the CDR3 DNA reads TGTGCCACCAGCAGAAGTGGACAGGGACGCGAGCAGTACTTC.

This chain uses TRBV5-1 with TRBJ1-6; unclear D gene. This CDR3 has 17 amino acids. Germline CDR1 SGHRS, CDR2 YFSETQ. Trimming cost V 2 bases and J 3 bases, with 15 bases left between them. The CDR3 DNA is TGCGCCAGCAGCTTCTCCGCACCAGCGGGCTATAATTCACCCCTCCACTTT. Translated: CASSFSAPAGYNSPLHF.

The rearrangement links TRBV7-9 to TRBJ2-7; possibly TRBD2 for D (6 bases). Trimming shortened V by 1 base and J by 0 bases, and 10 bases separated the two germline ends. Germline CDR1 SEHNR, CDR2 FQNEAQ (reference sequence). The CDR3 length is 15 residues. CDR3 nucleotide sequence: TGTGCCAGCAGCTTAGGTGGGGGGAGCTCCTACGAGCAGTACTTC. It specifies CASSLGGGSSYEQYF.

This chain joins TRBV6-5 and TRBJ1-1, with 7 bases lining up with TRBD1. The CDR3 runs 14 residues. J gave up 4 bases and V 6 bases, and 8 bases lay outside the gene matches. The germline V gene has CDR1 MNHEY and CDR2 SVGAGI. The CDR3 here is CASSRLTGSTEAFF. The CDR3, as DNA: TGTGCCAGCAGCCGATTGACAGGGAGCACTGAAGCTTTCTTT.

A remark on this clone: The junction and the germline gene differ at one end; a read error may be behind it. The sample carries other DNA sequences with the same CDR3. The gene calls are TRBV5-1 and TRBJ2-2; TRBD2 might be the D (6 bases). The CDR3 has 15 amino acids. CDR1 and CDR2 from the germline V gene are SGHRS and YFSETQ. In DNA, the CDR3 is TGTGCCAGCAGCTTGACTAGTAGGGACACCGGGGAGCTGTTTTTT. Translation: CASSLTSRDTGELFF.

In the case of this clone: Other DNA sequences from this sample encode an identical CDR3 as well. V gene TRBV29-1 combines with J gene TRBJ1-6, with 8 bases identical to TRBD1. V gave up 6 bases and J gave up 8 bases; unmatched junction bases: 6. Germline CDR1 SQVTM, CDR2 ANQGSEA. CDR3 length: 13 residues. CDR3 in DNA: TGCAGCGTCACGGACAGGGAGGATTCACCCCTCCACTTT. The encoded protein is CSVTDREDSPLHF.

The rearrangement joins TRBV7-8 to TRBJ2-7; 7 bases match TRBD1. Germline V CDR1 and CDR2: SGHVS, FQNEAQ. The CDR3 contains 16 residues. Unmatched junction bases numbered 7, after V lost 2 bases and J lost 0 bases. CDR3 sequence: CASSLQGGTASYEQYF. Here the CDR3 DNA reads TGTGCCAGCAGCTTACAGGGTGGGACAGCCTCCTACGAGCAGTACTTC.